This TCR beta chain was identified in a study of blood T cell repertoires in COVID-19. Original handling: Reference gene primers were amplified, and this amplification served to estimate nucleated cell counts. Here immunoSEQ multiplex PCR was the method, and the copy in TCRdb shows in-frame clones only, minus some. The V and J calls and clone size were taken over from that table, and D and trimming were inferred from the DNA. The data show 200,000 to 250,000 clones, roughly 89% seen once. V shed 3 bases and J shed 8 bases, with 14 bases lying between them. The CDR3 length is 14 residues. CDR1 and CDR2 from the germline V gene are MNHEY and SMNVEV (reference sequence). Ages ranged from roughly 18 to 95 years, with residence in approximately 23 US areas.

The TCR originated in a woman under 40 who had recovered from COVID-19. Specimen: PBMCs or T cells enriched from blood (not recorded which). The chain uses TRBV27 and TRBJ2-1; no definite D call. CDR3 in amino acids: CASSFWPRGHEQFF. The CDR3, as DNA: TGTGCCAGCAGTTTTTGGCCAAGAGGCCATGAGCAGTTCTTC.